Sequencing of this TCR beta chain was carried out in a study of Graves' ophthalmopathy and Graves' hyperthyroidism. Study results and caveats: Cross-validated, the 13-signature model showed 87.88%/81.08% sensitivity/specificity, and 80%/75% in the test set. Among expanded thyroid clonotypes above 0.001 frequency, most also occurred in blood.

Donors with ophthalmopathy: moderate-to-severe activity, CAS ≥3, NOSPECS ≥4, duration under 3 months. PBMCs were isolated by Ficoll-Paque density gradient centrifugation, using approximately 10 ml of fresh peripheral blood as the starting material. This clonotype was recorded a few times. No antigen is known for it. As the template, RNA transcripts were used to amplify TCR beta CDR3 regions. HTBI-primed first-round RT-PCR preceded second-round multiplex PCR. TCRdb re-analysed the multiplex PCR reads in MiXCR, keeping a single row per CDR3 protein. Here the sample spans about 240,000 distinct CDR3 sequences, 45% to 55% being singletons. Germline V lookup: CDR1 KGHDR, CDR2 SFDVKD. Deletions cut 0 bases from V and 7 bases from J, with 14 bases between. The CDR3 has 15 residues.

The sequence came from an adult man with Graves' ophthalmopathy. The chain combines TRBV24-1 with TRBJ1-2, with D unclear. Sequencing was done on a sample of peripheral blood. CDR3 nucleotide sequence: TGTGCCACCAGTGATTTGAGTACTCCGATGGGTGGCTACACCTTC. This codes for CATSDLSTPMGGYTF.